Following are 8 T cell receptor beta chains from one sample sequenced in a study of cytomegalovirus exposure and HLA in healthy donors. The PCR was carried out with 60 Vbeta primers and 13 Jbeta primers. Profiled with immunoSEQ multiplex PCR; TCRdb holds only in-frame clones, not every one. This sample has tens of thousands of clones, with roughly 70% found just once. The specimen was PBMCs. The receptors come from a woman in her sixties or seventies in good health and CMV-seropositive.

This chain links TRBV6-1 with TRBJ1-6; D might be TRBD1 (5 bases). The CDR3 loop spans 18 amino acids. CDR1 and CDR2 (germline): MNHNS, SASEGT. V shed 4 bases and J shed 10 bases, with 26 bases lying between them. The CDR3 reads CASSGISGTEWGISPLHF. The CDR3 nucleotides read TGTGCCAGCAGTGGCATATCTGGGACTGAATGGGGTATATCACCCCTCCACTTT.

CDR3 nucleotides: TGTGCCAGCAGCTTGGGGCAGGGGGAAGATACGCAGTATTTT. Its translation is CASSLGQGEDTQYF. This chain joins TRBV5-4 and TRBJ2-3, with 7 bases fitting TRBD1. This CDR3 has 14 residues. The germline gives CDR1 SGHNT, CDR2 YYREEE (reference sequence). V trimming: 0 bases; J trimming: 5 bases; junction bases outside the gene matches: 3.

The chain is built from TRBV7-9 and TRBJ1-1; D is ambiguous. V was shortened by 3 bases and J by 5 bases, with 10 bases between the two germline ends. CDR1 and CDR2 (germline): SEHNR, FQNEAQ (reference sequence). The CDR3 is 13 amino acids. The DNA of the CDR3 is TGTGCCAGCAGCTTTGACGTGCGGACTGAAGCTTTCTTT. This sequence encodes CASSFDVRTEAFF.

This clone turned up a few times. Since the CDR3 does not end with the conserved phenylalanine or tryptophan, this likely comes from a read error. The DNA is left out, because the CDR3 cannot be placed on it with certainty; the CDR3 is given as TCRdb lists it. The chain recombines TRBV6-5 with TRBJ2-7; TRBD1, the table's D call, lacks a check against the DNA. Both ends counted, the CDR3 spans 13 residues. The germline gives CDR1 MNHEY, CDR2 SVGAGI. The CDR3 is CASSGKTGLYFRT.

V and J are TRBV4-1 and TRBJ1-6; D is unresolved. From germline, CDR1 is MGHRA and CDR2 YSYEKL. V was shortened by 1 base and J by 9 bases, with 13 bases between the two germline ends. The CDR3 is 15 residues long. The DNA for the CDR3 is TGCGCCAGCAGCCAAGCGGGTACCCCAAGTTCACCCCTCCACTTT. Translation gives CASSQAGTPSSPLHF.

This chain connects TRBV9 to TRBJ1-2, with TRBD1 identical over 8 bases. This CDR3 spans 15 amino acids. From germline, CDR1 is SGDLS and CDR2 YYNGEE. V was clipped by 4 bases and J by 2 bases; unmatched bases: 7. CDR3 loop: CASSLRTGINYGYTF. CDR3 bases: TGTGCCAGCAGCCTTCGGACAGGGATAAACTATGGCTACACCTTC.

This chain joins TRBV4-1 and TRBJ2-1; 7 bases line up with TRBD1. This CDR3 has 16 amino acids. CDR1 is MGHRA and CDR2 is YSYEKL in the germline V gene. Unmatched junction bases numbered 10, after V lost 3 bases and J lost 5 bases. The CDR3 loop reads CASSHIPGQRDNEQFF. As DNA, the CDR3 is TGCGCCAGCAGCCATATCCCGGGACAGCGAGACAATGAGCAGTTCTTC.

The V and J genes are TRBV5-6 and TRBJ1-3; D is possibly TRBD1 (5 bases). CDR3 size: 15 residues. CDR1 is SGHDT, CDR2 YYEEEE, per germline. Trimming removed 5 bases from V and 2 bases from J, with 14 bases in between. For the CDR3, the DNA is TGTGCCAGCAGTTATCAGGGTAACCCTGGAAACACCATATATTTT. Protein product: CASSYQGNPGNTIYF.